These T cell receptor beta chains were read from a single sample in a study of T cell responses to AZD1222 COVID-19 vaccine. Assay used: immunoSEQ multiplex PCR; TCRdb lists only in-frame clones, some missing. The table includes 130,000 or so clones, approximately 86% detected once. This sample comprised peripheral blood, obtained 28 days after the second AZD1222 dose. These receptors came from an adult who received the AZD1222 COVID-19 vaccine. The CDR3 runs from the conserved cysteine through the conserved F or W. D genes are given only for firm matches. The listing skips clone size in some rows; elsewhere it reads once, few, many or a size class.

CDR3 DNA,CDR3 protein,clone size,J gene,D gene,V gene
TGTGCCAGCAGTTTCGGACAGACAACTAATGAAAAACTGTTTTTT,CASSFGQTTNEKLFF,-,TRBJ1-4,-,TRBV5-6
TGTGCCAGCAATCTAGCCAGGGGAAGCTACACCTTC,CASNLARGSYTF,-,TRBJ1-2,-,TRBV14
TGTGCCAGTACCGCGCCCAGCCAAGAGACCCAGTACTTC,CASTAPSQETQYF,-,TRBJ2-5,-,TRBV19
TGCGCCAGCAGCCCCCGACCCCCGACAGGGGATAACTATGGCTACACCTTC,CASSPRPPTGDNYGYTF,-,TRBJ1-2,TRBD1,TRBV5-1
TGTGCCCTAGGGGACGGGACCTACGAGCAGTACTTC,CALGDGTYEQYF,-,TRBJ2-7,-,TRBV5-4
TGTGCCAGCAAGGGTAGAGGGCTTCTTGGCTACACCTTC,CASKGRGLLGYTF,-,TRBJ1-2,-,TRBV6-5
TGTGCCAGTAGCGGGCGACTCAACACTGAAGCTTTCTTT,CASSGRLNTEAFF,-,TRBJ1-1,-,TRBV19
TGTGCCAGCAGTTACGGGGGGACAGGAAAACAGCCCCAGCATTTT,CASSYGGTGKQPQHF,-,TRBJ1-5,TRBD1,TRBV6-2/TRBV6-3
TGTGCCAGCAGTGAGCACAGGGATTCAGATGAAAAACTGTTTTTT,CASSEHRDSDEKLFF,-,TRBJ1-4,-,TRBV25-1
TGTGCCAGCAGCTCCGGGACGGTCCCGGTCGCTTTCTTT,CASSSGTVPVAFF,-,TRBJ1-1,-,TRBV7-9
TGTGCCAGCAGCTTAGAGATGGGAAGACAATCCTATGGCTACACCTTC,CASSLEMGRQSYGYTF,-,TRBJ1-2,-,TRBV11-2
TGTGCCATCAGTGAAAGTTTAAGGAGCAGCTATGGCTACACCTTC,CAISESLRSSYGYTF,-,TRBJ1-2,-,TRBV10-3
TGTGCCAGTAGCAAGGGGTGGTCCCAGCATTTT,CASSKGWSQHF,-,TRBJ1-5,-,TRBV19
TGTGCCAGCAGCTACGGGATAGGCCTTTCCTACGAGCAGTACTTC,CASSYGIGLSYEQYF,-,TRBJ2-7,-,TRBV5-8
TGTGCCAGCAGCAAAAATCCTGGAATCCGTAACTATGGCTACACCTTC,CASSKNPGIRNYGYTF,-,TRBJ1-2,-,TRBV6-4
TGTGCCAGCAGTTTGGACAGTCCCTATGGCTACACCTTC,CASSLDSPYGYTF,-,TRBJ1-2,-,TRBV12-3/TRBV12-4
TGCAGCGTTGAAGGGGATTCGACCTATGGCTACACCTTC,CSVEGDSTYGYTF,-,TRBJ1-2,-,TRBV29-1
TGTGCCAGCAGTGAAGAGACCCAGTACTTC,CASSEETQYF,-,TRBJ2-5,-,TRBV6-2/TRBV6-3
TGTGCCAGCAGCTTAGACGAAGACGGTGAAGCTTTCTTT,CASSLDEDGEAFF,-,TRBJ1-1,-,TRBV11-1
TGCGCCAGCAGCTTGAAGGTAGCAGCCTCTGGGGCCAACGTCCTGACTTTC,CASSLKVAASGANVLTF,-,TRBJ2-6,-,TRBV5-1
TGTGCCAGTAGTACCGGACAGCCATCCATCTCTGGAAACACCATATATTTT,CASSTGQPSISGNTIYF,once,TRBJ1-3,-,TRBV19
TGTGCCAGCAGGGACAGTTTTAACACTGAAGCTTTCTTT,CASRDSFNTEAFF,-,TRBJ1-1,-,TRBV6-4
TGTGCCAGCAGTTACTCAGGTGGCAATCAGCCCCAGCATTTT,CASSYSGGNQPQHF,-,TRBJ1-5,-,TRBV6-5
TGTGCCAGCAGCCGGGGACAGGGGAGCTATGGCTACACCTTC,CASSRGQGSYGYTF,-,TRBJ1-2,TRBD1,TRBV9
TGCGCCAGCAGATTAGCGGGCGGGGAGCTGTTTTTT,CASRLAGGELFF,-,TRBJ2-2,TRBD2,TRBV10-2
TGTGCCAGCAGCCTGGACAGGGGCAACTATGGCTACACCTTC,CASSLDRGNYGYTF,few,TRBJ1-2,TRBD1,TRBV7-8
TGTGCAAGTCGCCCCGGAGAGACCCAGTACTTC,CASRPGETQYF,-,TRBJ2-5,-,TRBV12-2
TGCGCCAGCAGCCCCGACAGAGCTCCCCTCCACTTT,CASSPDRAPLHF,-,TRBJ1-6,-,TRBV5-1
TGTGCCAGCAGTACGCCTATACTTGGCGTTAATGAAAAACTGTTTTTT,CASSTPILGVNEKLFF,-,TRBJ1-4,-,TRBV28
TGTGCCAGTCGGGCCCGCCGGGGGACTGCCTACGAGCAGTACTTC,CASRARRGTAYEQYF,-,TRBJ2-7,-,TRBV19
TGTGCCAGTAGTATAGATTACGGGACTGAAGCTTTCTTT,CASSIDYGTEAFF,-,TRBJ1-1,-,TRBV19
TGTGCCAGCAGCGGACAGGGCTCCGGTCAGCCCCAGCATTTT,CASSGQGSGQPQHF,few,TRBJ1-5,TRBD1,TRBV9
TGTGCCAGCCGCGCAGGGGGGGCGGCGAACACTGAAGCTTTCTTT,CASRAGGAANTEAFF,-,TRBJ1-1,TRBD1,TRBV7-2